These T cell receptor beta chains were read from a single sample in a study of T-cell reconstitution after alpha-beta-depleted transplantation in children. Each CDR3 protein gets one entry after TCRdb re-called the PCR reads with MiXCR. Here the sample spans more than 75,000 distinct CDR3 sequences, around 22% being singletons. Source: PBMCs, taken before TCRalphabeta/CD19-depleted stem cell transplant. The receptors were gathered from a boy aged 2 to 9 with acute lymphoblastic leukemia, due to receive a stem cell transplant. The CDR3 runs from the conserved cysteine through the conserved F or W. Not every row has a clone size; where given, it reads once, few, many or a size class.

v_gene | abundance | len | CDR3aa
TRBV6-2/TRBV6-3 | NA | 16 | CASSYGVVSGANVLTF
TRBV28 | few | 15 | CASSPSGRWVETQYF
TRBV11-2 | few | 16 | CASSLGTGAGSYEQYF
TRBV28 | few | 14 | CASSLTGRTDTQYF
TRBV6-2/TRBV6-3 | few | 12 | CASSYGLNEQYF
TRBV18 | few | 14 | CASSRGQGTYEQYF
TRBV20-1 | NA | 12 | CSARPGTDTQYF
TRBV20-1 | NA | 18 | CSARDFETGNYRDTEAFF
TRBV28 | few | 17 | CASSFQAEGASTDTQYF
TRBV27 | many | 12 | CASTGGTDTQYF
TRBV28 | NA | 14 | CASSLGGINQPQHF
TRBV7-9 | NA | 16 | CASSLMGLAGGGEQFF
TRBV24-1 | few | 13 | CATSDRGNQPQHF
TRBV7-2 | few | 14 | CASSLVRANYGYTF
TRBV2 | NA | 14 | CASTRETLDTEAFF
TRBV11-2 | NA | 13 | CASRHSGSHEQYF
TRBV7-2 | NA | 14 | CASSFPSGSDEQYF
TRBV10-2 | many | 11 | CASSVAGELFF
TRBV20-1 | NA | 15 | CSAREGTSDYNEQFF
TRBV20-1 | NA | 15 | CSALGTSGGANEQFF
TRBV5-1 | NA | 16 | CASSLQIPGKNSPLHF
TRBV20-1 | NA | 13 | CSASEGSLYEQYF
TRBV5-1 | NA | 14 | CASARDRAGNEQFF
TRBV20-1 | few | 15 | CSARNLAEGHYEQYF
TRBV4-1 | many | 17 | CASSQDWAGVTYNEQFF
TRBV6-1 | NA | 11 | CASSARAEQYF
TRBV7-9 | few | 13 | CASRGGPHNEQFF
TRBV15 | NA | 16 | CATSREIGTGTEKLFF
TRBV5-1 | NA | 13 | CASSLTGIGELFF
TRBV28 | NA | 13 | CASTLLRESKQYF
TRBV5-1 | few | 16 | CASSLRYKGSPNTEAF
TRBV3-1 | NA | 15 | CASSLGLAGTDEQYF
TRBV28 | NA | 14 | CASSSGTYTGELFF
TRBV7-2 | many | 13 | CASSLSLSYEQYF
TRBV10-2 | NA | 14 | CASSESGAGGELFF
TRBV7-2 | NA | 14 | CASSPDFTAYEQYF
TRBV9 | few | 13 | CAGQASNTGELFF
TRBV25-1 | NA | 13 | CASRGTEYNEQFF
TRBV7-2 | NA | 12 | CASSPMRDTQYF
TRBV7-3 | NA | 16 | CASSLSDSISYNEQFF
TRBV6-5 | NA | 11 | CASSYSNEQFF
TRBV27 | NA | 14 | CASSLQGGNYEQYF
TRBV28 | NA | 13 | CASRSDSNQPQHF
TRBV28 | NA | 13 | CASSVQGANEQYF
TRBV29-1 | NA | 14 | CSFGQGGWGETQYF
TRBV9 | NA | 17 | CASSPDVASGGSNEQFF
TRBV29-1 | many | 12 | CSVDKGGTEAFF
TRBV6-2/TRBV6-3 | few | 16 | CASSYRIAELQETQYF
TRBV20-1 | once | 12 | CSARDTSYEQYF
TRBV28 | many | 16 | CASSPTSMAGGNEQFF
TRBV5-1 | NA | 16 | CASSRRQGSGGYEQFF
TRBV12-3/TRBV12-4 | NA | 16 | CASSPNTVSGANVLTF
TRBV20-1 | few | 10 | CRQGNTEAFF
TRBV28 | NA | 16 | CASSLSLAGGQNIQYF
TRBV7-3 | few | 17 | CASSHAASGVRTGELFF